This T cell receptor (beta chain) was captured in a study of chemoradiotherapy in HPV16-positive cancers. Findings and limits, study-wide: The functional HPV-specific definition rests on just a couple of HPV16-positive patients. Non-HPV-specific T cells did not expand in tumors during treatment, whereas candidate HPV-specific clones and E7-related motifs did.

The V gene end was trimmed by 2 bases and the J gene end by 1 base; junction bases not matched to a gene: 7. This CDR3 region has 16 residues. Germline CDR1 ENHRY, CDR2 SYGVKD. Clones were read by immunoSEQ multiplex PCR, and TCRdb kept only the in-frame ones, dropping some. The table shows 30,000 to 40,000 clones, with roughly 90% occurring only once. Concerning this clone: Antigen: not known.

This sequence joins TRBV10-3 and TRBJ2-5, with 7 bases fitting TRBD2. The specimen comprised blood, sampled from a patient who underwent chemoradiotherapy. This receptor was obtained from a human donor with HPV-associated anogenital cancer. For the CDR3, the DNA is TGTGCCATCAGTGAGAGGCTAGCGGACTCCCAAGAGACCCAGTACTTC. It yields the protein CAISERLADSQETQYF.